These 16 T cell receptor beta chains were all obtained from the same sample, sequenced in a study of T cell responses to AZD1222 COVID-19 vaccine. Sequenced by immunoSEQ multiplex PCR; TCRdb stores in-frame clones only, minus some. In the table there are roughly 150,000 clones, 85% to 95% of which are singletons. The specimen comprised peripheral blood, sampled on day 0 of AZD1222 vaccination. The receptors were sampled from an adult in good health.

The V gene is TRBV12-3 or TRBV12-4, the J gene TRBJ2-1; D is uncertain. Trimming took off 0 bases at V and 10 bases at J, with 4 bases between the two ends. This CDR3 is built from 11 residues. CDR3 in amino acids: CASSLAREQFF. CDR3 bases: TGTGCCAGCAGTTTAGCACGAGAGCAGTTCTTC.

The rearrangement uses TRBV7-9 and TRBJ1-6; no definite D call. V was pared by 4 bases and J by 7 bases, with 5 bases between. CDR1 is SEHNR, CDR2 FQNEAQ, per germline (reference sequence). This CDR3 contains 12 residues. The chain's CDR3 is CASSYLNSPLHF. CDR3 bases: TGTGCCAGCAGCTACCTGAATTCACCCCTCCACTTT.

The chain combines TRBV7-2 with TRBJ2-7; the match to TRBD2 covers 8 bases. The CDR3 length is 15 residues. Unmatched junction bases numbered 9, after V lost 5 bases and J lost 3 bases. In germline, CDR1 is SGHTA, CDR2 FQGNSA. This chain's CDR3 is CASSPSGLANYEQYF. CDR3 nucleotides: TGTGCCAGCAGCCCTTCCGGACTAGCAAACTACGAGCAGTACTTC.

CDR3: CASNPQIENYGYTF. The CDR3 nucleotides are TGTGCCAGCAACCCACAGATCGAGAACTATGGCTACACCTTC. The chain joins TRBV2 to TRBJ1-2; D uncertain. This CDR3 has 14 residues. V was shortened by 7 bases and J by 2 bases, with 14 bases between the two germline ends. CDR1 and CDR2 from the germline V gene are SNHLY and FYNNEI. Looking up the rest from reference TRBV2 and TRBJ1-2 gives the full variable domain: EPEVTQTPSHQVTQMGQEVILRCVPISNHLYFYWYRQILGQKVEFLVSFYNNEISEKSEIFDDQFSVERPDGSNFTLKIRSTKLEDSAMYFCASNPQIENYGYTFGSGTRLTVV.

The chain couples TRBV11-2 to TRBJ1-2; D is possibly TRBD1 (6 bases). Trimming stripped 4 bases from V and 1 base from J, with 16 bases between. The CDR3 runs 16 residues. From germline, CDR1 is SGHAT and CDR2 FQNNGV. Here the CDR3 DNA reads TGTGCCAGCAGCTCCCCCTCACAGGGCCGTAACTATGGCTACACCTTC. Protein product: CASSSPSQGRNYGYTF.

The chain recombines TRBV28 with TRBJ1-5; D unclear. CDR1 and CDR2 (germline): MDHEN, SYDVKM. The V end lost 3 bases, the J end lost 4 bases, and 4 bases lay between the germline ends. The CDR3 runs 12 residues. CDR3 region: CASSLGNQPQHF. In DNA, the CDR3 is TGTGCCAGCAGTTTGGGGAATCAGCCCCAGCATTTT.

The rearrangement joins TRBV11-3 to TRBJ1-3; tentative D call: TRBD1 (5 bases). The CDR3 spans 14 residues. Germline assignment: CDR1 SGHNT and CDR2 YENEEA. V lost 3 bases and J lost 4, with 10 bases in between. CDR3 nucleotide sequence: TGTGCCAGCAGCTTCCAGGGAAGGGGAAACACCATATATTTT. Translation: CASSFQGRGNTIYF.

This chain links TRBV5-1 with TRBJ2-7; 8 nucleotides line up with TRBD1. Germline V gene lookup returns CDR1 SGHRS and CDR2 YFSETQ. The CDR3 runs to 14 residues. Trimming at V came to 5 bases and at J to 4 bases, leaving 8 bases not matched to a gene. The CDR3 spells CASRETGGGYEQYF. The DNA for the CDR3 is TGCGCCAGCAGGGAAACAGGGGGTGGTTACGAGCAGTACTTC.

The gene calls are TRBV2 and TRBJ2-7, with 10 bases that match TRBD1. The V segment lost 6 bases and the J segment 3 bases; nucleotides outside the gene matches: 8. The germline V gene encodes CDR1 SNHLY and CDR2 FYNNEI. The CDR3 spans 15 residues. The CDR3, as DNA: TGTGCCAGCAGGGAACCCGGGACAGGGGTCTACGAGCAGTACTTC. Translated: CASREPGTGVYEQYF.

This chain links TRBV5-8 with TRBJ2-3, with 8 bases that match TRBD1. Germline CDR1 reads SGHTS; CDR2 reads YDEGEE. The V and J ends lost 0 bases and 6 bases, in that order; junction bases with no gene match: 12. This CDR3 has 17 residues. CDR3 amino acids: CASSLGPEQGARDTQYF. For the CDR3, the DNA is TGTGCCAGCAGCTTGGGTCCTGAGCAGGGGGCCCGCGATACGCAGTATTTT.

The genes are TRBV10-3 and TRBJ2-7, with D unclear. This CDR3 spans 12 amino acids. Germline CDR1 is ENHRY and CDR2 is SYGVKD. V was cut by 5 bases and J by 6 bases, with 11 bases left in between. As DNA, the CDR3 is TGTGCCATCAGTTTGGGAAAGGGCGAGCAGTACTTC. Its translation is CAISLGKGEQYF.

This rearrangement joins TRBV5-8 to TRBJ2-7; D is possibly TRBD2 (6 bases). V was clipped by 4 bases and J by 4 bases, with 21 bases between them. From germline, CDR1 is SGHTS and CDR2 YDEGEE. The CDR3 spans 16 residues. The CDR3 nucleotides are TGTGCCAGCAGCGGAGGGGACGGATTGTTTTCGTACGAGCAGTACTTC. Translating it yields CASSGGDGLFSYEQYF.

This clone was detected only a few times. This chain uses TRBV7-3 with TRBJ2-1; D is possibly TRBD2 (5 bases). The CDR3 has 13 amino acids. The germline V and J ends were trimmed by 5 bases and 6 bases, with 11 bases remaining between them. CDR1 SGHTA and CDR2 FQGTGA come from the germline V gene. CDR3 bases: TGTGCCAGCAGCCCGGGGATCGTCAATGAGCAGTTCTTC. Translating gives CASSPGIVNEQFF.

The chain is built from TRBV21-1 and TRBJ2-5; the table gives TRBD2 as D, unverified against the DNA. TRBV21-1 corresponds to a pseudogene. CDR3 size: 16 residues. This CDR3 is CASSKDRAGREETQYF. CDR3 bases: TGTGCCAGCAGCAAAGACAGAGCGGGGAGAGAAGAGACCCAGTACTTC.

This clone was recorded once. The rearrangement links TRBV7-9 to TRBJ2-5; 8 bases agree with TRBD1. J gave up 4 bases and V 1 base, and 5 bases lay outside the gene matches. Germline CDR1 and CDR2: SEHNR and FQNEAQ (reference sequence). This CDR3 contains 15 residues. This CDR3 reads CASSLGRQGRETQYF. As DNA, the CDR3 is TGTGCCAGCAGCTTAGGCCGACAGGGGCGAGAGACCCAGTACTTC.

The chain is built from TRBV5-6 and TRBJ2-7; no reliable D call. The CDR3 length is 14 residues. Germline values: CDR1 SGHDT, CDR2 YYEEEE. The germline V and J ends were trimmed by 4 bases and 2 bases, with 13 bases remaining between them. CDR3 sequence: CASSPFLLTYEQYF. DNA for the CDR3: TGTGCCAGCAGCCCATTTTTACTCACCTACGAGCAGTACTTC.